The 21 T cell receptor beta chains listed next were all sequenced from one sample in a study of regulatory T cells in long-lasting Graves disease. Described time point: newly diagnosed GD, antithyroid drugs for less than 3 months. TCR sequences were obtained from RNA taken from PBMCs. Combining iRepertoire HTBI primers with Arm-PCR of CDR3 regions, the authors built TCR beta libraries. In TCRdb, the multiplex PCR reads were re-called with MiXCR into one record per CDR3 protein. There are hundreds of thousands of distinct CDR3 sequences in the sample; 15% to 20% occur only once, and approximately 25% lies in the top ten. The sample also formed part of further work on T cells in Graves' hyperthyroidism and ophthalmopathy.

The material was peripheral blood mononuclear cells (PBMCs), obtained at new diagnosis, from a patient treated with antithyroid drugs. The source of these receptors is a woman aged 35-60 years with Graves disease.

This clonotype was seen only a few times. The rearrangement joins TRBV5-6 to TRBJ1-6; no reliable D call. Germline lookup yields CDR1 SGHDT and CDR2 YYEEEE. V lost 2 bases and J lost 9, with 12 bases in between. The CDR3 contains 14 residues. CDR3 coding DNA: TGTGCCAGCAGCTTACCGGCGTCGGGTTCACCCCTCCACTTT. Translation: CASSLPASGSPLHF.

This clonotype was counted ten times or more. The V call is TRBV28, the J call TRBJ1-2; 7 nucleotides align to TRBD1. Germline CDR1 and CDR2: MDHEN and SYDVKM. This CDR3 contains 15 residues. V shed 5 bases and J 1 base; nucleotides not matched to a gene: 7. The CDR3 protein is CASSTGDGLNYGYTF. For the CDR3, the DNA is TGTGCCAGCAGTACAGGGGACGGACTTAACTATGGCTACACCTTC.

This clonotype was picked up many times. The genes are TRBV19 and TRBJ1-1; maybe TRBD1 (5 bases). V was pared by 8 bases and J by 4 bases, with 11 bases between. The CDR3 has 12 amino acids. The germline gives CDR1 LNHDA, CDR2 SQIVND (reference sequence). CDR3 residues: CASRQGITEAFF. Written as DNA, the CDR3 is TGTGCCAGTCGCCAGGGAATCACTGAAGCTTTCTTT.

The CDR3, as DNA: TGTGCCATCGGGGGCGAAGTGAGTGAAAAACTGTTTTTT. Protein: CAIGGEVSEKLFF. V gene TRBV10-3 combines with J gene TRBJ1-4, with D possibly matching TRBD1 (6 bases). This CDR3 contains 13 residues. Germline assignment: CDR1 ENHRY and CDR2 SYGVKD. Trimming stripped 8 bases from V and 7 bases from J, with 14 bases between.

This clonotype was observed at least ten times. The rearrangement uses TRBV5-1 and TRBJ1-1; 9 nucleotides align to TRBD1. V shed 0 bases and J 1 base; nucleotides not matched to a gene: 4. The CDR3 extends over 16 amino acids. Germline V CDR1 and CDR2: SGHRS, YFSETQ. CDR3 DNA sequence: TGCGCCAGCAGCTTGGCCGGGACAGGGAAGAACACTGAAGCTTTCTTT. As protein: CASSLAGTGKNTEAFF.

This clonotype was counted a few times. The rearrangement links TRBV6-2 or TRBV6-3 to TRBJ2-7; D not resolved. From germline, CDR1 is MNHEY and CDR2 SVGEGT. The CDR3 runs 13 residues. Trimming took 9 bases from V and 7 from J, leaving 19 bases between them. The CDR3 loop reads CASRPFSVGEQYF. CDR3 coding DNA: TGTGCCAGTCGGCCATTCTCGGTGGGAGAGCAGTACTTC.

This clonotype was seen only a few times. J is TRBJ1-1 and V is TRBV10-3; D unresolved. This CDR3 has 13 residues. Looked up from germline, CDR1 is ENHRY and CDR2 is SYGVKD. V lost 0 bases and J 1 base, leaving 3 bases between the germline ends. CDR3 residues: CAISESTNTEAFF. DNA of the CDR3: TGTGCCATCAGTGAGTCTACGAACACTGAAGCTTTCTTT.

This clonotype was recorded at least ten times. The CDR3 DNA is TGCAGTGCTGGGTCTAAGCTCAATGAGCAGTTCTTC. Translating gives CSAGSKLNEQFF. This chain links TRBV20-1 with TRBJ2-1; no clear D. Trimming took off 5 bases at V and 6 bases at J, with 11 bases between the two ends. The CDR3 is 12 amino acids. Germline V gene data show CDR1 as DFQATT and CDR2 as SNEGSKA (reference sequence).

This sequence joins TRBV7-9 and TRBJ2-3, with TRBD1 identical over 9 bases. The CDR3 consists of 14 residues. Germline V CDR1 and CDR2: SEHNR, FQNEAQ (reference sequence). The J segment lost 7 bases and the V segment lost 4 bases, leaving 6 bases of the junction unmatched. CDR3 sequence (DNA): TGTGCCAGCAGCTCGGGGACAGGGTCGTATACGCAGTATTTT. This encodes CASSSGTGSYTQYF.

This clonotype occurred many times. The chain is built from TRBV28 and TRBJ1-1; possible D gene TRBD1, 5 bases. V dropped 8 bases and J dropped 2 bases, with 12 bases sitting between them. This CDR3 spans 13 amino acids. The V gene's germline CDR1 is MDHEN and CDR2 SYDVKM. This chain's CDR3 is CASYVGGNTEAFF. DNA of the CDR3: TGTGCCAGCTACGTGGGGGGAAACACTGAAGCTTTCTTT.

This rearrangement joins TRBV7-9 to TRBJ1-6; unclear D gene. This CDR3 comprises 14 residues. Germline values: CDR1 SEHNR, CDR2 FQNEAQ (reference sequence). Between the trimmed V and J ends, which lost 5 bases and 0 bases, there was a span of 5 bases. The CDR3 region has the DNA TGTGCCAGCAGCCCACTCTCCTATAATTCACCCCTCCACTTT. Encoded protein: CASSPLSYNSPLHF.

Only a few counts were recorded for this clonotype. This chain joins TRBV5-1 and TRBJ1-2; the D is unclear. Trimming removed 4 bases from V and 4 bases from J, with 8 bases in between. CDR1 and CDR2 (germline): SGHRS, YFSETQ. The length of the CDR3 is 12 residues. CDR3 in amino acids: CASSIDTYGYTF. In nucleotides, the CDR3 is TGCGCCAGCAGCATAGATACCTATGGCTACACCTTC.

This clonotype has only a few counts. Here the CDR3 DNA reads TGTGCCAGCAGACGACGGCGGTACAGGGGGCGATCGGACACTGAAGCTTTCTTT. Protein: CASRRRRYRGRSDTEAFF. V usage is TRBV7-8 and J usage is TRBJ1-1, with TRBD1 identical over 9 bases. Germline-derived CDR1 and CDR2 are SGHVS and FQNEAQ. This CDR3 has 18 amino acids. Trimming took 6 bases from V and 3 from J; bases not matched to a gene: 17.

The V gene is TRBV7-9, the J gene TRBJ1-3, with D unresolved. V lost 6 bases, J lost 0 bases, and 15 bases lay in between. The CDR3 has 16 amino acids. CDR1 and CDR2 from the germline V gene are SEHNR and FQNEAQ (reference sequence). The CDR3 region is CASSGALRISGNTIYF. The CDR3 DNA reads TGTGCCAGCAGTGGTGCCCTAAGAATCTCTGGAAACACCATATATTTT.

This clonotype turned up a few times. The chain links TRBV4-1 to TRBJ1-2; no clear D. The CDR3 sequence is 14 residues long. CDR1 and CDR2 from the germline V gene are MGHRA and YSYEKL. V lost 1 base to trimming and J lost 3 bases, with 9 bases between them. The DNA for the CDR3 is TGCGCCAGCAGCCAAGTTACAGAGGACTATGGCTACACCTTC. Its protein is CASSQVTEDYGYTF.

This clonotype has just one count. The junction departs from the called germline gene at one end, perhaps through a read error. The V gene is TRBV5-1, the J gene TRBJ2-4, with D possibly TRBD1 on 5 matching bases. The CDR3 contains 16 residues. CDR1 and CDR2 from the germline V gene are SGHRS and YFSETQ. CDR3 DNA: TGTGCCAGCAGCTCCTGGTCCACAGGCGCCAAAAACATTCAGTACTTC. As protein: CASSSWSTGAKNIQYF.

This clonotype was counted ten times or more. This chain links TRBV2 with TRBJ2-1, with TRBD1 identical over 12 bases. Germline lookup yields CDR1 SNHLY and CDR2 FYNNEI. The CDR3 is 14 amino acids. With 7 bases clipped from V and 6 bases from J, the junction kept 4 bases outside the gene matches. The CDR3 loop reads CASTTGQGANEQFF. For the CDR3, the DNA is TGTGCCAGCACTACGGGACAGGGGGCCAATGAGCAGTTCTTC.

At least ten counts were recorded for this clonotype. V usage is TRBV18 and J usage is TRBJ2-7, with 8 bases identical to TRBD1. The CDR3 has 14 amino acids. Unmatched junction bases numbered 8, after V lost 3 bases and J lost 7 bases. Germline assignment: CDR1 KGHSH and CDR2 LQKENI. This CDR3 reads CASSPSTGVSEQYF. CDR3 DNA: TGTGCCAGCTCACCCTCGACAGGGGTGAGTGAGCAGTACTTC.

This clonotype was seen a few times. The CDR3 sequence: CASSQGDGNSPLHF. For the CDR3, the DNA is TGTGCCAGCAGCCAAGGGGACGGGAATTCACCCCTCCACTTT. V usage is TRBV3-1 and J usage is TRBJ1-6; perhaps TRBD1 as D (5 bases). The CDR3 length is 14 residues. The germline V gene has CDR1 LGHDT and CDR2 YNNKEL (reference sequence). V was clipped by 1 base and J by 7 bases, with 8 bases between them.

This clonotype was seen at least ten times. The gene calls are TRBV18 and TRBJ2-5; 10 nucleotides match TRBD1. CDR1 KGHSH and CDR2 LQKENI come from the germline V gene. This CDR3 spans 14 amino acids. Trimming removed 2 bases from V and 4 bases from J; junction bases left unmatched: 1. The CDR3 region is CASSPRTGGETQYF. In DNA form, the CDR3 reads TGTGCCAGCTCACCAAGGACAGGGGGAGAGACCCAGTACTTC.

DNA of the CDR3: TGTGCCAGCAGCCTAACAGGGGGTGTGGATACGCAGTATTTT. Translating it yields CASSLTGGVDTQYF. The chain uses TRBV14 and TRBJ2-3, with 8 positions matching TRBD1. V lost 4 bases to trimming and J lost 6 bases; unmatched junction nucleotides: 6. Germline V gene data show CDR1 as SGHDN and CDR2 as FVKESK. CDR3 length: 14 amino acids.